The next 29 T cell receptor beta chains were all read from a single sample in a study of T cells in Graves' hyperthyroidism and ophthalmopathy. It was RNA transcripts that yielded the amplified TCR beta CDR3 regions. When the TCR CDR3 underwent first-round RT-PCR, the HTBI primer set was used. A single record per CDR3 protein comes from TCRdb applying MiXCR to the multiplex PCR reads. Among around 440,000 distinct CDR3 sequences listed, around 14% were seen once. Sequencing was performed on blood. These receptors were obtained from a woman in her late teens or twenties with Graves' hyperthyroidism.

The rearrangement links TRBV12-3 or TRBV12-4 to TRBJ2-3; unclear D gene. The CDR3 covers 14 residues. V was trimmed by 3 bases and J by 4 bases, leaving 11 bases between them. CDR3 protein: CASSLGVVADTQYF. Written as DNA, the CDR3 is TGTGCCAGCAGTTTGGGTGTGGTGGCAGATACGCAGTATTTT.

V and J are TRBV2 and TRBJ1-1, with 8 bases lining up with TRBD1. The CDR3 consists of 14 residues. Germline assignment: CDR1 SNHLY and CDR2 FYNNEI. The V gene end was trimmed by 5 bases and the J gene end by 4 bases; junction bases not matched to a gene: 6. The CDR3 protein is CASSTDGTGTEAFF. CDR3 DNA sequence: TGTGCCAGCAGTACCGATGGGACAGGCACTGAAGCTTTCTTT.

This clonotype was recorded at least ten times. This chain joins TRBV5-1 and TRBJ2-1; perhaps TRBD2 as D (5 bases). V was pared by 0 bases and J by 3 bases, with 13 bases between. Germline V gene lookup returns CDR1 SGHRS and CDR2 YFSETQ. The CDR3 is made up of 16 amino acids. The CDR3 region is CASSLVPAGDYNEQFF. The CDR3 nucleotides read TGCGCCAGCAGCTTGGTCCCTGCGGGCGACTACAATGAGCAGTTCTTC.

This clonotype was observed a few times. Since a much larger clone is just one base distant, this may be a read error. V gene TRBV6-1 combines with J gene TRBJ2-6; no definite D call. The V end lost 1 base, the J end lost 0 bases, and 4 bases lay between the germline ends. This CDR3 contains 15 residues. Germline V lookup: CDR1 MNHNS, CDR2 SASEGT. The CDR3 loop is CASSEDNSGANVLTF. The DNA of the CDR3 is TGTGCCAGCAGTGAAGACAACTCTGGGGCCAACGTCCTGACTTTC.

The V gene is TRBV5-1, the J gene TRBJ1-2; D is unclear. Trimming shortened V by 0 bases and J by 7 bases, and 13 bases separated the two germline ends. This CDR3 contains 14 residues. Germline assignment: CDR1 SGHRS and CDR2 YFSETQ. Written as DNA, the CDR3 is TGCGCCAGCAGCTTGGCCTATCCGGAGGCTGGCTACACCTTC. Protein: CASSLAYPEAGYTF. Filled out from reference TRBV5-1 and TRBJ1-2, the complete variable domain reads KAGVTQTPRYLIKTRGQQVTLSCSPISGHRSVSWYQQTPGQGLQFLFEYFSETQRNKGNFPGRFSGRQFSNSRSEMNVSTLELGDSALYLCASSLAYPEAGYTFGSGTRLTVV.

The V call is TRBV9, the J call TRBJ1-6; TRBD1 matches at 7 bases. J lost 7 bases, V lost 0 bases, and 4 bases had no gene match. Looked up from germline, CDR1 is SGDLS and CDR2 is YYNGEE. The CDR3 has 15 amino acids. The CDR3 DNA reads as TGTGCCAGCAGCGTAGGAGCAGGGGGAAATTCACCCCTCCACTTT. Protein product: CASSVGAGGNSPLHF. The variable domain in full, with the rest retrieved from reference TRBV9 and TRBJ1-6, is DSGVTQTPKHLITATGQRVTLRCSPRSGDLSVYWYQQSLDQGLQFLIQYYNGEERAKGNILERFSAQQFPDLHSELNLSSLELGDSALYFCASSVGAGGNSPLHFGNGTRLTVT.

This clonotype showed up many times. V gene TRBV29-1 combines with J gene TRBJ2-7, with TRBD1 identical over 9 bases. Germline V gene data show CDR1 as SQVTM and CDR2 as ANQGSEA. The CDR3 covers 13 residues. J gave up 3 bases and V 6 bases, and 6 bases lay outside the gene matches. In DNA form, the CDR3 reads TGCAGCGTGGGAGACAGGGGGGGCTACGAGCAGTACTTC. This sequence encodes CSVGDRGGYEQYF.

The rearrangement links TRBV19 to TRBJ2-7; no firm D call. Germline CDR1 reads LNHDA; CDR2 reads SQIVND (reference sequence). The CDR3 spans 14 residues. V was cut by 5 bases and J by 0 bases, with 11 bases left in between. CDR3 loop: CASSLRTDSYEQYF. Written as DNA, the CDR3 is TGTGCCAGTAGTCTACGGACGGACTCCTACGAGCAGTACTTC.

This clonotype has a count of ten or more. This sequence joins TRBV27 and TRBJ1-3, with a tentative D call TRBD1 (5 bases). This CDR3 spans 15 amino acids. CDR1 and CDR2 from the germline V gene are MNHEY and SMNVEV (reference sequence). V gave up 5 bases and J gave up 0 bases, with 11 bases separating them. The DNA for the CDR3 is TGTGCCAGCAGTCGACAGCCTTTCTCTGGAAACACCATATATTTT. Translated, it gives CASSRQPFSGNTIYF.

The V gene is TRBV4-2, the J gene TRBJ2-5; possible D gene TRBD1, 6 bases. From germline, CDR1 is LGHNA and CDR2 YNFKEQ. This CDR3 has 14 amino acids. The V end was cut by 1 base, the J end by 3 bases, with 9 bases between. In nucleotides, the CDR3 is TGTGCCAGCAGCCAAGTGGGGGACAAAGAGACCCAGTACTTC. Amino acid sequence: CASSQVGDKETQYF.

This clonotype was counted a few times. The chain carries TRBV6-9 and TRBJ2-3, with TRBD2 matching 12 bases. Germline CDR1 is MNHGY and CDR2 is SVAAGI. Unmatched junction bases numbered 6, after V lost 3 bases and J lost 2 bases. CDR3 size: 17 residues. The DNA of the CDR3 is TGTGCCAGCAGTTACCTTTCTAGCGGGGGGGACACAGATACGCAGTATTTT. This translates into CASSYLSSGGDTDTQYF.

J is TRBJ2-7 and V is TRBV5-4; D perhaps matches TRBD1 (6 bases). CDR1 is SGHNT and CDR2 is YYREEE in the germline V gene (reference sequence). This CDR3 region has 14 residues. The ends were cut back, 4 bases at V and 5 bases at J, with 16 bases in the middle. DNA of the CDR3: TGTGCCAGCAGCCGAGCAGGGGCAAATAACGAGCAGTACTTC. Its protein product is CASSRAGANNEQYF.

Concerning this clonotype itself: Its ends do not fully match the called genes, so a read error is possible. The V call is TRBV9, the J call TRBJ2-5; D may be TRBD2 (6 bases). The CDR3 consists of 16 residues. Looked up from germline, CDR1 is SGDLS and CDR2 is YYNGEE. The CDR3 spells CVSSVDVGLYQETQYF. As DNA, the CDR3 is TGTGTCAGCAGCGTAGACGTGGGACTGTACCAAGAGACCCAGTACTTC.

This clonotype was counted many times. The chain has TRBV20-1 and TRBJ1-2, with D perhaps TRBD1 (6 bases). V was cut by 1 base and J by 3 bases, with 12 bases left in between. The CDR3 consists of 14 residues. Germline V lookup: CDR1 DFQATT, CDR2 SNEGSKA (reference sequence). CDR3 sequence reads: CSARAGGGDYGYTF. The DNA for the CDR3 is TGCAGTGCTAGAGCCGGGGGGGGCGACTATGGCTACACCTTC.

The V call is TRBV11-2, the J call TRBJ2-7; TRBD1 aligns across 8 bases. The trim removed 6 bases at V and 6 bases at J, leaving 13 bases unmatched. The CDR3 runs to 15 residues. The V gene's germline CDR1 is SGHAT and CDR2 FQNNGV. The CDR3 bases are TGTGCCAGCAGAAAAGGGCCAGGGGGCGCGTCCGAGCAGTACTTC. Residues: CASRKGPGGASEQYF.

The table lists this clonotype with many counts. This chain links TRBV20-1 with TRBJ2-7; 9 bases fit TRBD1. Germline-derived CDR1 and CDR2 are DFQATT and SNEGSKA (reference sequence). The V segment lost 1 base and the J segment 3 bases; nucleotides outside the gene matches: 1. The CDR3 has 13 amino acids. CDR3 in amino acids: CSARGTGDYEQYF. Written as DNA, the CDR3 is TGCAGTGCTAGAGGGACAGGGGACTACGAGCAGTACTTC.

The chain couples TRBV3-1 to TRBJ2-7, with 11 bases lining up with TRBD2. This CDR3 is 15 amino acids long. J lost 6 bases, V lost 4 bases, and 8 bases had no gene match. In germline, CDR1 is LGHDT, CDR2 YNNKEL (reference sequence). CDR3 bases: TGTGCCAGCAGCCGCCTAGCGGGAGGATCTGGCGAGCAGTACTTC. As protein: CASSRLAGGSGEQYF.

This clonotype was detected only a few times. The genes are TRBV6-1 and TRBJ1-5, with a weak D call TRBD1 (6 bases). The CDR3 sequence is 17 residues long. Germline loops: CDR1 MNHNS, CDR2 SASEGT. Trimming pared 6 bases from V and 0 bases from J, leaving 18 bases between. In DNA form, the CDR3 reads TGTGCCAGCAGCCTGAGTTGGGACACCTATAGCAATCAGCCCCAGCATTTT. Translated, it gives CASSLSWDTYSNQPQHF.

This clonotype was detected ten times or more. J is TRBJ2-5 and V is TRBV12-3 or TRBV12-4; TRBD1 agrees at 7 bases. The CDR3 covers 16 residues. Losses at the gene ends were 6 bases for V and 9 bases for J; bases not matched to a gene: 19. In DNA, the CDR3 is TGTGCCAGCAGGAGAATGGACAGGTTACTCATGGGGGCCCAGTACTTC. Translation: CASRRMDRLLMGAQYF.

The chain employs TRBV7-2 and TRBJ2-1, with D perhaps matching TRBD2 (6 bases). The V gene's germline CDR1 is SGHTA and CDR2 FQGNSA. V was shortened by 4 bases and J by 5 bases, with 12 bases between the two germline ends. The CDR3 runs to 14 residues. The CDR3 DNA is TGTGCCAGCAGCTCGGTGGGAGGAGACAATGAGCAGTTCTTC. It is translated as CASSSVGGDNEQFF.

The table lists this clonotype with many counts. This chain joins TRBV6-1 and TRBJ2-2; TRBD1 agrees at 9 bases. The germline V gene encodes CDR1 MNHNS and CDR2 SASEGT. The J segment lost 3 bases and the V segment lost 2 bases, leaving 1 base of the junction unmatched. This CDR3 has 15 amino acids. CDR3 in DNA: TGTGCCAGCAGTGAATGGACAGGGGACACCGGGGAGCTGTTTTTT. Protein product: CASSEWTGDTGELFF.

This clonotype has only a few counts. A clone one base away is much larger, so this may be a read error. This chain joins TRBV3-1 and TRBJ2-7, with a tentative D call TRBD1 (5 bases). The V end was cut by 1 base, the J end by 3 bases, with 7 bases between. Germline V gives CDR1 LGHDT, CDR2 YNNKEL (reference sequence). The CDR3 sequence is 13 residues long. This CDR3 is CASSQVGVYEQYF. CDR3 nucleotide sequence: TGTGCCAGCAGCCAAGTAGGGGTCTACGAGCAGTACTTC.

The V and J genes are TRBV7-2 and TRBJ2-7; 9 bases map to TRBD2. After removal of 5 bases from V and 8 bases from J, the junction contained 13 bases not matched to a gene. The CDR3 has 15 amino acids. In germline, CDR1 is SGHTA, CDR2 FQGNSA. CDR3: CASSPSTSGATKQYF. The CDR3 region has the DNA TGTGCCAGCAGCCCCTCGACTAGCGGAGCCACCAAGCAGTACTTC. The full variable domain, rest sourced from reference TRBV7-2 and TRBJ2-7, is GAGVSQSPSNKVTEKGKDVELRCDPISGHTALYWYRQSLGQGLEFLIYFQGNSAPDKSGLPSDRFSAERTGGSVSTLTIQRTQQEDSAVYLCASSPSTSGATKQYFGPGTRLTVT.

This clonotype appeared many times. J is TRBJ1-5 and V is TRBV24-1; D gene unclear. Germline assignment: CDR1 KGHDR and CDR2 SFDVKD. V was clipped by 5 bases and J by 6 bases, with 13 bases between them. This CDR3 region has 14 residues. CDR3 sequence reads: CATSGSLTSQPQHF. The CDR3 nucleotides are TGTGCCACCAGTGGTTCTTTGACGAGTCAGCCCCAGCATTTT.

Many counts were recorded for this clonotype. Here the CDR3 reads CASRSVDRGGTTEAFF. Here the CDR3 DNA reads TGTGCCAGCAGGTCCGTTGACAGGGGGGGAACTACTGAAGCTTTCTTT. The V and J genes are TRBV11-2 and TRBJ1-1, with 9 positions matching TRBD1. Germline assignment: CDR1 SGHAT and CDR2 FQNNGV. V lost 6 bases, J lost 5 bases, and 13 bases stayed unmatched. The CDR3 loop spans 16 amino acids.

The rearrangement uses TRBV12-5 and TRBJ2-3; 8 nucleotides line up with TRBD2. J gave up 1 base and V 1 base, and 4 bases lay outside the gene matches. Germline V lookup: CDR1 LGHNT, CDR2 FRNRAP. The CDR3 consists of 16 residues. The CDR3 coding sequence is TGTGCTAGTGGTTTGGGCGGACTAGCCCGCACAGATACGCAGTATTTT. It specifies CASGLGGLARTDTQYF.

This clonotype was recorded at least ten times. The chain combines TRBV11-3 with TRBJ2-7, with a tentative D call TRBD1 (5 bases). The CDR3 has 12 residues. Trimming removed 5 bases at V and 5 bases at J, with 10 bases between. Germline V gene sequence: CDR1 SGHNT, CDR2 YENEEA. The chain's CDR3 is CASSLDRDEQYF. CDR3 bases: TGTGCCAGCAGCCTCGACAGAGACGAGCAGTACTTC.

Ten or more counts support this clonotype. V usage is TRBV29-1 and J usage is TRBJ1-2, with a weak D call TRBD1 (5 bases). V was shortened by 7 bases and J by 1 base, with 7 bases between the two germline ends. Germline CDR1 SQVTM, CDR2 ANQGSEA. The CDR3 is 11 residues long. CDR3 in DNA: TGCAGCGGGGGCGATAACTATGGCTACACCTTC. Translation gives CSGGDNYGYTF.

There are many counts of this clonotype. The chain couples TRBV12-3 or TRBV12-4 to TRBJ2-7; 9 bases line up with TRBD1. The CDR3 is 15 residues long. The V and J ends lost 6 bases and 2 bases, in that order; junction bases with no gene match: 8. CDR3 bases: TGTGCCAGCAGCGGGCCGGGACAGGGAACCTACGAGCAGTACTTC. Amino acids: CASSGPGQGTYEQYF.